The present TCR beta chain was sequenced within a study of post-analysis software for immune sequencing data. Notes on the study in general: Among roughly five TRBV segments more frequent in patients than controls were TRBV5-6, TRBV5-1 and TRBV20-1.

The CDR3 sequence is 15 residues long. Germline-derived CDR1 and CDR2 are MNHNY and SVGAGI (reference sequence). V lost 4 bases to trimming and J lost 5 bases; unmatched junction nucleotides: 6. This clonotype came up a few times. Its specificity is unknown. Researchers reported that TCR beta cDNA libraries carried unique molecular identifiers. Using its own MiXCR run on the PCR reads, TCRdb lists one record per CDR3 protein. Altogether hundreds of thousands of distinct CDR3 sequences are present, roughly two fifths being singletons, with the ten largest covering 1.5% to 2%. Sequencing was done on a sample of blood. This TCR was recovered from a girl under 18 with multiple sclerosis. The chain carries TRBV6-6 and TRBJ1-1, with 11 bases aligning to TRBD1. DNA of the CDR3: TGTGCCAGCAGTTCTCCGGACAGGGGGCTTACTGAAGCTTTCTTT. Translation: CASSSPDRGLTEAFF.